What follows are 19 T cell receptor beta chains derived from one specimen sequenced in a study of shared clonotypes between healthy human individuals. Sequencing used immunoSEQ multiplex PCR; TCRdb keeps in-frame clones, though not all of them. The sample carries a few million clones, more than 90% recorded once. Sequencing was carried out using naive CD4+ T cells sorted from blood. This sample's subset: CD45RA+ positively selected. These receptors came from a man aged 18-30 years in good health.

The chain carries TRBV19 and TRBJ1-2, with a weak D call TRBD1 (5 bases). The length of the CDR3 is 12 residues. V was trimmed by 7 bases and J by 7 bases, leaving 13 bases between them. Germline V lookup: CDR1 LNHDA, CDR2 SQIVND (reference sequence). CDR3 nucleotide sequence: TGTGCCAGTACCCCGGGGGGGATTGGCTACACCTTC. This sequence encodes CASTPGGIGYTF.

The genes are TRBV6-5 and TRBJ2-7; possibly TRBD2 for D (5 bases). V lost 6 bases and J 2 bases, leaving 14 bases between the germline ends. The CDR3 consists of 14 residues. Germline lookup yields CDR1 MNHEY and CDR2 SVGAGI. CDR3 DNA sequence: TGTGCCAGCAGAGTAGCGAGTGGTCCCTACGAGCAGTACTTC. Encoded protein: CASRVASGPYEQYF.

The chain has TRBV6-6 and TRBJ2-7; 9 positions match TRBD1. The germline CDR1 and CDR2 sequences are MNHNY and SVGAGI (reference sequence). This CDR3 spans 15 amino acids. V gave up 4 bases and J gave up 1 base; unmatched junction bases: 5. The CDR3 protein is CASSFLDRGSYEQYF. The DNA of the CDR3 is TGTGCCAGCAGTTTCTTGGACAGGGGATCCTACGAGCAGTACTTC.

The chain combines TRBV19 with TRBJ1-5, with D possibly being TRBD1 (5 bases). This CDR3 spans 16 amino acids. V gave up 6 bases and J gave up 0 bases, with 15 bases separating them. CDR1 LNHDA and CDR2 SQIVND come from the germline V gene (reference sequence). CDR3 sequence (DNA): TGTGCCAGTAGACCTAGGGACGGGTATAGCAATCAGCCCCAGCATTTT. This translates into CASRPRDGYSNQPQHF.

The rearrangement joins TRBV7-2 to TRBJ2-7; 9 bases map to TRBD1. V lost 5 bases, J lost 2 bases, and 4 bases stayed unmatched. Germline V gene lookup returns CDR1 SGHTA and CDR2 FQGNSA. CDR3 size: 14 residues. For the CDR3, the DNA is TGTGCCAGCAGCCCTTACAGGGGGCCCTACGAGCAGTACTTC. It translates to CASSPYRGPYEQYF.

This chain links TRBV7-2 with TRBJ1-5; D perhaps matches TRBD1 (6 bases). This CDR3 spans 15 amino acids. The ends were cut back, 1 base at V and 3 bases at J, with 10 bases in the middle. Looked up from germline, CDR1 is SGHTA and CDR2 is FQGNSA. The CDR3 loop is CASSLGGATNQPQHF. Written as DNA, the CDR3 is TGTGCCAGCAGCTTAGGGGGGGCAACCAATCAGCCCCAGCATTTT.

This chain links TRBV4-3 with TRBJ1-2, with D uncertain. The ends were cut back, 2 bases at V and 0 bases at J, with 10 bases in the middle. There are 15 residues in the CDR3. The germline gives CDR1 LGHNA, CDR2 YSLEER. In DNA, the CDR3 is TGCGCCAGCAGCCAATCGACATTAGCTAACTATGGCTACACCTTC. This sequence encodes CASSQSTLANYGYTF.

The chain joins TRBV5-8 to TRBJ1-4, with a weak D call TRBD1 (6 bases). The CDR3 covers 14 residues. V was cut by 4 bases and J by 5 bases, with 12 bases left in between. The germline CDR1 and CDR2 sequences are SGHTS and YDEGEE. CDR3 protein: CASSAGQGNEKLFF. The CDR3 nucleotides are TGTGCCAGCAGCGCTGGCCAGGGGAATGAAAAACTGTTTTTT.

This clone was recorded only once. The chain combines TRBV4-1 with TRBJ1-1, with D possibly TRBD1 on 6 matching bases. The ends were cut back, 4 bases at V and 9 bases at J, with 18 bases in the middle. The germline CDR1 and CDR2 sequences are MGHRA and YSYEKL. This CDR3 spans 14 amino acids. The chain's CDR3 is CASSPLSVQGQAFF. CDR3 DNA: TGCGCCAGCAGCCCCCTTAGTGTGCAGGGGCAAGCTTTCTTT.

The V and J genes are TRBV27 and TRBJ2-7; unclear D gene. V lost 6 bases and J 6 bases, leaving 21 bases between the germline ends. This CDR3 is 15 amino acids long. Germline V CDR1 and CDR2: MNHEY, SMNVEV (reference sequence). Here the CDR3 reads CASRPTTRMRGEQYF. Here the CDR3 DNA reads TGTGCCAGCAGGCCAACCACAAGGATGCGTGGCGAGCAGTACTTC.

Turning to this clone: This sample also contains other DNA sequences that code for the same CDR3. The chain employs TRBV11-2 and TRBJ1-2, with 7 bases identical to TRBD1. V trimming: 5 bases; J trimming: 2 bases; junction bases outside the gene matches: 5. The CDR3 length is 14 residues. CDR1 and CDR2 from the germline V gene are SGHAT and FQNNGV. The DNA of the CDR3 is TGTGCCAGCAGCCTGGACAGGACAAACTATGGCTACACCTTC. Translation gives CASSLDRTNYGYTF.

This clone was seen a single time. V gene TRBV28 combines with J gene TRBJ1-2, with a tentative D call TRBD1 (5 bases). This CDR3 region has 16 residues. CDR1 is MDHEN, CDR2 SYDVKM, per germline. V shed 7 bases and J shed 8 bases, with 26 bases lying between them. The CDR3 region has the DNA TGTGCCAGCAATTCCCCTCCCCGGGGGAAGGTAAACGGCTACACCTTC. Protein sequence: CASNSPPRGKVNGYTF.

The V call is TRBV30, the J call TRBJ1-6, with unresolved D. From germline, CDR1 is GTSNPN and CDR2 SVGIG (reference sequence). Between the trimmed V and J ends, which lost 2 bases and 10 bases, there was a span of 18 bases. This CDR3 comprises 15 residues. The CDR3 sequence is CAWSHNRAVGSPLHF. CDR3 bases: TGTGCCTGGAGTCACAACCGGGCCGTAGGCTCACCCCTCCACTTT.

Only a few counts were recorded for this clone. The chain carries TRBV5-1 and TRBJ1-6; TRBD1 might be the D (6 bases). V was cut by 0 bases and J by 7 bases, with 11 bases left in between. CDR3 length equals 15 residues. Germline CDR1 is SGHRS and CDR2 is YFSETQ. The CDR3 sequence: CASSLEQGRNSPLHF. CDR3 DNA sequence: TGCGCCAGCAGCTTGGAACAGGGCCGGAATTCACCCCTCCACTTT.

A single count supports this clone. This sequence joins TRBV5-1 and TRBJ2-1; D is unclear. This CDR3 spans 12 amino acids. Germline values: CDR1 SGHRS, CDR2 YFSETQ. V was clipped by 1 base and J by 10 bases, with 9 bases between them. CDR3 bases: TGCGCCAGCAGCTTGAGGCTGGGGGAGCAGTTCTTC. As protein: CASSLRLGEQFF.

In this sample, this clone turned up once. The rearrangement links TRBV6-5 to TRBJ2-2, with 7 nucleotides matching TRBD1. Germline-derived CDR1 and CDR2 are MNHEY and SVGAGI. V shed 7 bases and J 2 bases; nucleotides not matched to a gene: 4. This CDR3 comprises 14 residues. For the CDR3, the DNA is TGTGCCAGCACTGGGACAGTAAACACCGGGGAGCTGTTTTTT. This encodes CASTGTVNTGELFF.

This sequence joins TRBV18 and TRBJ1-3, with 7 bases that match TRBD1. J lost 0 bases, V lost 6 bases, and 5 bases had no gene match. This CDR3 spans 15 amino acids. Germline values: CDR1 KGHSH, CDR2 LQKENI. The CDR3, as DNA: TGTGCCAGCTCCCAAGGGGACAGCTCTGGAAACACCATATATTTT. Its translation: CASSQGDSSGNTIYF.

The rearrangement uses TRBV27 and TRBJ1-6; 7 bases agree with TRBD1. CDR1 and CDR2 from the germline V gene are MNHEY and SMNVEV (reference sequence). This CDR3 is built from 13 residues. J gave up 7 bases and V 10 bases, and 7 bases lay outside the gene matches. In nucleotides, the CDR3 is TGTGCCACCAGGGGGGGGCAGAATTCACCCCTCCACTTT. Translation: CATRGGQNSPLHF.

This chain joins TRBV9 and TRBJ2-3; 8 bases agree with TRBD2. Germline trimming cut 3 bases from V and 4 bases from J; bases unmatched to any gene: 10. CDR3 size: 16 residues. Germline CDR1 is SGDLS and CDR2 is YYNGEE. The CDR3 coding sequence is TGTGCCAGCAGCGGGGACGGGGGGGCTATTGCAGATACGCAGTATTTT. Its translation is CASSGDGGAIADTQYF.